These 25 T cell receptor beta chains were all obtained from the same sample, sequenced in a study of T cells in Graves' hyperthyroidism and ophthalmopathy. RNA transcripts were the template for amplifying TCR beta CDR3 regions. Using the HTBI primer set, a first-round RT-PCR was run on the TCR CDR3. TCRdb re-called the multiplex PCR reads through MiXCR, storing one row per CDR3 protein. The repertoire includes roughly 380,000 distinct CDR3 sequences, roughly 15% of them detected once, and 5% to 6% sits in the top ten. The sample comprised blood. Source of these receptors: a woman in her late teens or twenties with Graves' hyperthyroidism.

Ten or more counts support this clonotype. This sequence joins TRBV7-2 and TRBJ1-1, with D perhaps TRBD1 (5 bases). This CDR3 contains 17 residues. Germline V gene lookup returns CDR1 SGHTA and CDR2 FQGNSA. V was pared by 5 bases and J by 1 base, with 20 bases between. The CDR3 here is CASSPRTTQFWNTEAFF. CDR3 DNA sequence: TGTGCCAGCAGCCCAAGGACAACGCAGTTTTGGAACACTGAAGCTTTCTTT.

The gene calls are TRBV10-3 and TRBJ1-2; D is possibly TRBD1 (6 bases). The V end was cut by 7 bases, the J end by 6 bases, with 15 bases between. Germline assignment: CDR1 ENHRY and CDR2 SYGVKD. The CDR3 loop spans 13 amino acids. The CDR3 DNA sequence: TGTGCCATCAACCTGGAACAGGGCCATGGCTACACCTTC. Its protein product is CAINLEQGHGYTF.

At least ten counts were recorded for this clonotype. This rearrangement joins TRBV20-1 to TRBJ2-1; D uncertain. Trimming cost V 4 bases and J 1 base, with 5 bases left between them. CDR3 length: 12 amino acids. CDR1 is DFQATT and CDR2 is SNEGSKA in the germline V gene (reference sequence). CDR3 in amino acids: CSAKESYNEQFF. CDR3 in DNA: TGCAGTGCTAAAGAGTCCTACAATGAGCAGTTCTTC.

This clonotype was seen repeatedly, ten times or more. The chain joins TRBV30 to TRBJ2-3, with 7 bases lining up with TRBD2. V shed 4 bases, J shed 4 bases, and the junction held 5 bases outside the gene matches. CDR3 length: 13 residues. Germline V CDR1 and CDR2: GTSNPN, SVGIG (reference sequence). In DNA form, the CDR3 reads TGTGCCTGGAAGCGGGACGGAGCAGATACGCAGTATTTT. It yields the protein CAWKRDGADTQYF.

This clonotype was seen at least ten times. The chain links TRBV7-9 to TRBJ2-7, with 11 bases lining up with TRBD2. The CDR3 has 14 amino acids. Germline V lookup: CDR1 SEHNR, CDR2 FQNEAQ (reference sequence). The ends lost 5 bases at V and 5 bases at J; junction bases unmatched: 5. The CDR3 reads CASSAGTSGNEQYF. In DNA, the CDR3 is TGTGCCAGCAGCGCCGGGACTAGCGGTAACGAGCAGTACTTC.

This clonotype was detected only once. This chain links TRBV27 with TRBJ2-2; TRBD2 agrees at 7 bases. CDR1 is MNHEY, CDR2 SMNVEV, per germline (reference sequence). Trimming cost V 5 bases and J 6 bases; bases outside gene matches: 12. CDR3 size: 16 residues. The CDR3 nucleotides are TGTGCCAGCAGTCCCTCTGGGGGGGGAAGTCCCGGGGAGCTGTTTTTT. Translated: CASSPSGGGSPGELFF.

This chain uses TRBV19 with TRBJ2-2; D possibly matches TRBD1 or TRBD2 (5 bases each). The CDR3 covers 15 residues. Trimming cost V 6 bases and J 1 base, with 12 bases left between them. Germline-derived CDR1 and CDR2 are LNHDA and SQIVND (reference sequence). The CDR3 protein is CASRSRDGNTGELFF. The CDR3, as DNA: TGTGCCAGTAGATCCCGGGACGGGAACACCGGGGAGCTGTTTTTT.

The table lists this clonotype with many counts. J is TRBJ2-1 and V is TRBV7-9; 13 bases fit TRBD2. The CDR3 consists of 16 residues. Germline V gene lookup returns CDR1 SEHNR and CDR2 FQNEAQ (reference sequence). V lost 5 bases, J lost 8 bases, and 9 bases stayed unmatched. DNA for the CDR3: TGTGCCAGCAGCCCTCCGGGGACTAGCGGGATTTATGAGCAGTTCTTC. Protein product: CASSPPGTSGIYEQFF.

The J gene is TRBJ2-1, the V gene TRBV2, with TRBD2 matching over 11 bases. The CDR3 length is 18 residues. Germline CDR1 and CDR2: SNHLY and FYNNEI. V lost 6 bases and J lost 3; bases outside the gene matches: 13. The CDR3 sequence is CASRPGLAAPRGYNEQFF. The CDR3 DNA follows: TGTGCCAGCAGGCCGGGACTAGCGGCCCCGAGAGGCTACAATGAGCAGTTCTTC.

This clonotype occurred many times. CDR3: CSARKGQGQRNTIYF. CDR3 DNA sequence: TGCAGTGCTAGGAAAGGACAGGGTCAAAGAAACACCATATATTTT. The V and J genes are TRBV20-1 and TRBJ1-3, with 8 bases identical to TRBD1. The germline gives CDR1 DFQATT, CDR2 SNEGSKA (reference sequence). This CDR3 contains 15 residues. V lost 3 bases, J lost 5 bases, and 9 bases stayed unmatched.

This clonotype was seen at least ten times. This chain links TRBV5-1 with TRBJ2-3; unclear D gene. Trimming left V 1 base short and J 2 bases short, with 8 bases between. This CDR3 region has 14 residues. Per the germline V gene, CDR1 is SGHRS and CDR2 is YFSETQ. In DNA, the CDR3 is TGCGCCAGCAGCTTGATCATGAACACAGATACGCAGTATTTT. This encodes CASSLIMNTDTQYF.

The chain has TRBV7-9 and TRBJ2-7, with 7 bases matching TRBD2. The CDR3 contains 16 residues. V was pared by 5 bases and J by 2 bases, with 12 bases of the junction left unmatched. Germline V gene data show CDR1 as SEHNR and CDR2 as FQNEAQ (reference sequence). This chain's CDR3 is CASSKIAGPPPYEQYF. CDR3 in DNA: TGTGCCAGCAGCAAGATAGCGGGCCCCCCTCCCTACGAGCAGTACTTC.

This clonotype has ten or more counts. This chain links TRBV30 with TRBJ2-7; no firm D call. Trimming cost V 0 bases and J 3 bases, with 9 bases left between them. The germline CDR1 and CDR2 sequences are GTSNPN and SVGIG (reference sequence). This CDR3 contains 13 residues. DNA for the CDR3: TGTGCCTGGAGTGTCACGGAAATCTACGAGCAGTACTTC. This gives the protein CAWSVTEIYEQYF. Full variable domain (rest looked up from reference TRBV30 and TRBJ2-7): SQTIHQWPATLVQPVGSPLSLECTVEGTSNPNLYWYRQAAGRGLQLLFYSVGIGQISSEVPQNLSASRPQDRQFILSSKKLLLSDSGFYLCAWSVTEIYEQYFGPGTRLTVT.

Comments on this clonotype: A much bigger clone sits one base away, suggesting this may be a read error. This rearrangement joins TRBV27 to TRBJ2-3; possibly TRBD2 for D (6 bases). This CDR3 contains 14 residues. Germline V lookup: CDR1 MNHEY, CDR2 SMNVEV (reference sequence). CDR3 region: CASGRGGRTDAQYF. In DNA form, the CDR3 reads TGTGCCAGCGGCCGGGGAGGCCGCACAGATGCGCAGTATTTT.

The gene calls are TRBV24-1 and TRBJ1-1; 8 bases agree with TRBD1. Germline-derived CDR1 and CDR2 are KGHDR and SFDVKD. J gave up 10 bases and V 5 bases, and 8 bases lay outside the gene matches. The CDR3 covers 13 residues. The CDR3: CATSVGGQARAFF. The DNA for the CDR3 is TGTGCCACCAGTGTTGGGGGACAGGCAAGAGCTTTCTTT.

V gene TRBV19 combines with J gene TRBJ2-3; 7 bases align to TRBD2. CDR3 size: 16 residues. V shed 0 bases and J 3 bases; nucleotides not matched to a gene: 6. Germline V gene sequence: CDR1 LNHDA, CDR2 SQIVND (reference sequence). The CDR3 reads CASSIDTGGRTDTQYF. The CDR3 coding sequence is TGTGCCAGTAGTATAGATACTGGCGGGAGAACAGATACGCAGTATTTT.

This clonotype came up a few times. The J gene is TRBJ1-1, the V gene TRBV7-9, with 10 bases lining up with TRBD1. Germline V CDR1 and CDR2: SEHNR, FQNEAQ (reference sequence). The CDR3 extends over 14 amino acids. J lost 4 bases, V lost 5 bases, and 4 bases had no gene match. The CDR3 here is CASSRQGAITEAFF. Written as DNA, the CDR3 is TGTGCCAGCAGCAGACAGGGGGCGATCACTGAAGCTTTCTTT.

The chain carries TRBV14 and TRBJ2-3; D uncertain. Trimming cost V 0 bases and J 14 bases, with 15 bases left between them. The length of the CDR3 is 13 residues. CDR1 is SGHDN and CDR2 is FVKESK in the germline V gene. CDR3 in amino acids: CASSQDRLSMGYF. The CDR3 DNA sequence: TGTGCCAGCAGCCAAGACCGGCTCAGTATGGGGTATTTT.

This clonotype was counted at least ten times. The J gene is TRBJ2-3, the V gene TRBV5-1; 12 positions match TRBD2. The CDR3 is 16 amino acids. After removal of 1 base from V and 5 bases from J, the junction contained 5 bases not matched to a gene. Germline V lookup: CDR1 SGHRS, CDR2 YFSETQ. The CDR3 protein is CASSLSLAGGRDTQYF. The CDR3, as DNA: TGCGCCAGCAGCTTGTCCCTAGCGGGAGGGAGAGATACGCAGTATTTT.

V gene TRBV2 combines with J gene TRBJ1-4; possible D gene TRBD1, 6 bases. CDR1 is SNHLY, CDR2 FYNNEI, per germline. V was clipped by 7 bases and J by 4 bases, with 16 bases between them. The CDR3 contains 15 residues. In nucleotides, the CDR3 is TGTGCCAGCACAGACCAGGGGTGGAATAATGAAAAACTGTTTTTT. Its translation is CASTDQGWNNEKLFF.

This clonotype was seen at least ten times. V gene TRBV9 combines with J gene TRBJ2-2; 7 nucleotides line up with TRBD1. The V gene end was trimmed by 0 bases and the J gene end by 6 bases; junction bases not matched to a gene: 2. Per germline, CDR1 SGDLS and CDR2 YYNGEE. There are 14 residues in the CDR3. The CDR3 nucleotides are TGTGCCAGCAGCGTAGCGCAGGGGGCCGGGGAGCTGTTTTTT. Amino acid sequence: CASSVAQGAGELFF.

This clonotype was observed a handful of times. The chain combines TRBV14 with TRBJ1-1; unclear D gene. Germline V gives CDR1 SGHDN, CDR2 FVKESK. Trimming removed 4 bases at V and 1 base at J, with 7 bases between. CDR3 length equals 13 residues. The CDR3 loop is CASSPFPNTEAFF. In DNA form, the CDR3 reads TGTGCCAGCAGCCCGTTCCCGAACACTGAAGCTTTCTTT.

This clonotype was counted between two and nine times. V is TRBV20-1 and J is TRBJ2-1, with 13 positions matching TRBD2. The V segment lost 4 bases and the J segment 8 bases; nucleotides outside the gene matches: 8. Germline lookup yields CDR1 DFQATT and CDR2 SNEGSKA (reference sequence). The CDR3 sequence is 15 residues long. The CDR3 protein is CSANSRLAGGHEQFF. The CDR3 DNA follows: TGCAGTGCTAATTCCCGACTAGCGGGAGGCCATGAGCAGTTCTTC.

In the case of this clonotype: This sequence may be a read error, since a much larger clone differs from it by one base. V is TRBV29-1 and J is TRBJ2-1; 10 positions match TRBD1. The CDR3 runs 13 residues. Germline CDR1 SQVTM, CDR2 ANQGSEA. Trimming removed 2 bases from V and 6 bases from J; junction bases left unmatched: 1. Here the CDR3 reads CSVEWDRGNEQFF. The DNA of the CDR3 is TGCAGCGTTGAATGGGACAGGGGCAATGAGCAGTTCTTC.

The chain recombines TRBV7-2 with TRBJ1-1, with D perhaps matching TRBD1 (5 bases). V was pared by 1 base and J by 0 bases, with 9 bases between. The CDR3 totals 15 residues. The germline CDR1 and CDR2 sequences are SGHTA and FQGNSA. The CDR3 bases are TGTGCCAGCAGCTTAGTAAGGGGCCTGAACACTGAAGCTTTCTTT. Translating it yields CASSLVRGLNTEAFF.